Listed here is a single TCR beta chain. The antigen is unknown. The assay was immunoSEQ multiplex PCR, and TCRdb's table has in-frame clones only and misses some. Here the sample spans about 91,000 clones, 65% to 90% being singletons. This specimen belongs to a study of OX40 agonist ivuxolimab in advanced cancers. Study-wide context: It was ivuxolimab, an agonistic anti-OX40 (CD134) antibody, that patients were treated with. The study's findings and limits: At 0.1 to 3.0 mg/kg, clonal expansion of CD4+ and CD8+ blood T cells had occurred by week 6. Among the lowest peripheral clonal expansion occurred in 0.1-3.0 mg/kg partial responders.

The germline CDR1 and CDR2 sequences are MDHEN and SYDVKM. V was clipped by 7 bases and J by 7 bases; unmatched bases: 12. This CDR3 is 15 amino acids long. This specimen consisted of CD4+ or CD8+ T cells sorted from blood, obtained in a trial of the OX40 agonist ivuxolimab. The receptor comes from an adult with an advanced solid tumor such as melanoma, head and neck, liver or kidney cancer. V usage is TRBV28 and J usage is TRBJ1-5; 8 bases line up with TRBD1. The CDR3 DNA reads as TGTGCCAGCAACCACCCAGGGGGCGCAGGGCAGCCCCAGCATTTT. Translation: CASNHPGGAGQPQHF.